A selection of T cell receptor beta chains follows, all from one sample in a study of identical twins. In TCRdb, the 5' RACE reads were re-called with MiXCR into one record per CDR3 protein. Of around 1.7 million distinct CDR3 sequences in the sample, under 35% were seen once. Sequencing input: cord blood. Receptor source: a newborn girl in good health. Each CDR3 is given with its conserved first and last residue. Fields, in order: D gene, J gene, clone size, V gene, CDR3 protein, CDR3 DNA. A D gene is named only where the DNA matches it firmly. Clone sizes are given selectively: once, few, many, or a class where the clone is expanded.

NA	TRBJ1-1	few	TRBV3-1	CASSHLRGAPFVAEAFF	TGTGCCAGCAGCCATTTGCGGGGGGCGCCCTTTGTGGCTGAAGCTTTCTTT
NA	TRBJ2-7	NA	TRBV10-3	CAVSDRKTTYEQYF	TGTGCCGTCAGTGACAGGAAGACGACCTACGAGCAGTACTTC
NA	TRBJ2-7	NA	TRBV20-1	CSARDAQGGRVLTYEQYF	TGCAGTGCTAGAGATGCTCAAGGGGGGCGAGTTCTGACCTACGAGCAGTACTTC
TRBD2	TRBJ2-1	NA	TRBV12-5	CASGLVRSGSGGANEQFF	TGTGCTAGTGGTTTGGTACGATCGGGTAGCGGGGGGGCCAATGAGCAGTTCTTC
NA	TRBJ2-7	NA	TRBV5-1	CASSLEGEVYEQYF	TGCGCCAGCAGCTTGGAAGGGGAAGTCTACGAGCAGTACTTC
TRBD2	TRBJ2-3	few	TRBV27	CASSKTSGRSTDTQYF	TGTGCCAGCAGCAAGACTAGCGGGAGGTCCACAGATACGCAGTATTTT
TRBD2	TRBJ2-3	NA	TRBV3-1	CASSQHTSGRTDTQYF	TGTGCCAGCAGCCAACATACTAGCGGGAGGACAGATACGCAGTATTTT
TRBD1	TRBJ2-3	few	TRBV5-4	CASRSSKRQGPDTQYF	TGTGCCAGCAGATCGTCTAAACGACAGGGTCCAGATACGCAGTATTTT
TRBD2	TRBJ2-3	NA	TRBV24-1	CATSGVKEGLAGGDTQYF	TGTGCCACCAGTGGCGTGAAGGAAGGACTAGCGGGAGGCGATACGCAGTATTTT
NA	TRBJ1-2	NA	TRBV15	CATSEGDYGYTF	TGTGCCACCTCCGAGGGAGACTATGGCTACACCTTC
NA	TRBJ2-7	many	TRBV10-2	CASSESRSSGYF	TGCGCCAGCAGTGAGTCCCGTTCCTCAGGGTACTTC
NA	TRBJ2-5	many	TRBV2	CASSANQETQYF	TGTGCCAGCAGTGCCAACCAAGAGACCCAGTACTTC
NA	TRBJ2-1	NA	TRBV4-1	CASSQDLLRGNEQFF	TGCGCCAGCAGCCAAGATCTACTAAGGGGGAATGAGCAGTTCTTC
NA	TRBJ2-7	few	TRBV2	CASSDFLSAGGSYEQYF	TGTGCCAGCAGTGACTTTCTATCGGCAGGAGGGTCCTACGAGCAGTACTTC
TRBD1	TRBJ1-6	NA	TRBV7-6	CASSSDREDSPLHF	TGTGCCAGCAGCTCGGACAGGGAGGACTCACCCCTCCACTTT
NA	TRBJ1-5	NA	TRBV20-1	CSGGGNQPQHF	TGCAGTGGGGGAGGCAATCAGCCCCAGCATTTT
NA	TRBJ2-3	many	TRBV29-1	CSVRMTPDTQYF	TGCAGCGTGAGAATGACCCCAGATACGCAGTATTTT
NA	TRBJ2-1	NA	TRBV28	CASSFRLEGETQFF	TGTGCCAGCAGTTTTCGACTAGAGGGAGAGACCCAGTTCTTC
NA	TRBJ2-7	NA	TRBV21-1	CASPWRTGGYEQDF	TGTGCCAGCCCCTGGCGGACAGGGGGCTACGAGCAGGACTTC
NA	TRBJ1-6	few	TRBV27	CASRMAQTNSPLHF	TGTGCCAGCAGGATGGCACAGACCAATTCACCCCTCCACTTT
NA	TRBJ1-2	NA	TRBV2	CASSEEGVGPNYGYTF	TGTGCCAGCAGCGAAGAGGGGGTAGGGCCTAACTATGGCTACACCTTC
NA	TRBJ2-3	NA	TRBV5-1	CASSPGVVADTQYF	TGCGCCAGCAGCCCGGGAGTAGTCGCAGATACGCAGTATTTT
NA	TRBJ2-1	many	TRBV4-2	CASSQDTPMEQFF	TGTGCCAGCAGCCAAGATACACCGATGGAGCAGTTCTTC
NA	TRBJ2-4	few	TRBV6-2/TRBV6-3	CASRPDRRFKNIQYF	TGTGCCAGCAGACCCGACAGGAGATTCAAAAACATTCAGTACTTC
NA	TRBJ2-3	NA	TRBV28	CASRIGGRGTQYF	TGTGCCAGCAGGATAGGGGGTCGGGGTACGCAGTATTTT
TRBD2	TRBJ2-1	NA	TRBV9	CASSARGASGGLSYNEQFF	TGTGCCAGCAGCGCACGCGGGGCTAGCGGGGGCCTTTCCTACAATGAGCAGTTCTTC
NA	TRBJ2-3	few	TRBV20-1	CSARTPGRYVIDTQYF	TGCAGTGCTAGAACGCCGGGTAGATACGTTATAGATACGCAGTATTTT